The 9 T cell receptor beta chains below were found in one sample sequenced in a study of Graves' ophthalmopathy and Graves' hyperthyroidism. Amplification from RNA transcripts yielded the TCR beta CDR3 regions. First-round RT-PCR employed HTBI primers, with a second-round multiplex PCR after it. TCRdb recomputed calls from the multiplex PCR reads with MiXCR, one row per CDR3 protein. The table includes around 1,000,000 distinct CDR3 sequences, about 36% detected once. The specimen sequenced was peripheral blood or thyroid tissue (not recorded which). The receptors here all came from an adult man with Graves' hyperthyroidism.

The rearrangement uses TRBV19 and TRBJ1-3; D not resolved. Per the germline V gene, CDR1 is LNHDA and CDR2 is SQIVND (reference sequence). The CDR3 runs 14 residues. V was pared by 5 bases and J by 1 base, with 9 bases between. CDR3 nucleotides: TGTGCCAGTAGTCAACGGCAGTCTGGAAACACCATATATTTT. Protein sequence: CASSQRQSGNTIYF. Variable domain in full (rest from reference TRBV19 and TRBJ1-3): DGGITQSPKYLFRKEGQNVTLSCEQNLNHDAMYWYRQDPGQGLRLIYYSQIVNDFQKGDIAEGYSVSREKKESFPLTVTSAQKNPTAFYLCASSQRQSGNTIYFGEGSWLTVV.

This chain links TRBV12-3 or TRBV12-4 with TRBJ1-1; 7 bases match TRBD1. After removal of 6 bases from V and 1 base from J, the junction contained 11 bases not matched to a gene. This CDR3 has 16 residues. CDR3 amino acids: CASSPRGRGRNTEAFF. CDR3 in DNA: TGTGCCAGCAGCCCCCGGGGCAGGGGGAGGAACACTGAAGCTTTCTTT.

This clonotype was counted many times. J is TRBJ2-2 and V is TRBV29-1; 12 bases line up with TRBD2. The germline gives CDR1 SQVTM, CDR2 ANQGSEA. Germline trimming cut 1 base from V and 6 bases from J; bases unmatched to any gene: 6. The CDR3 runs 16 residues. Here the CDR3 reads CSVEGLAGVEAGELFF. The CDR3 bases are TGCAGCGTTGAAGGACTAGCGGGAGTTGAAGCCGGGGAGCTGTTTTTT.

This clonotype was observed many times. V and J are TRBV4-1 and TRBJ1-2; D may be TRBD1 (5 bases). V lost 2 bases and J lost 6, with 13 bases in between. The CDR3 consists of 14 residues. The V gene's germline CDR1 is MGHRA and CDR2 YSYEKL. The CDR3 bases are TGCGCCAGCAGCCAACCCGGGACGCTCAATGGCTACACCTTC. It specifies CASSQPGTLNGYTF.

This chain links TRBV25-1 with TRBJ2-7; no definite D call. CDR3 length equals 13 residues. The V gene lost 8 bases and the J gene lost 2 bases, with 13 bases spanning the gap. CDR1 is MGHDK, CDR2 SYGVNS, per germline. The CDR3 DNA reads TGTGCCAGCTCACCTGTCAGTACCTACGAGCAGTACTTC. Its protein product is CASSPVSTYEQYF.

This chain connects TRBV7-2 to TRBJ2-5; the D call may be TRBD1 or TRBD2 (8 bases each). V was trimmed by 5 bases and J by 7 bases, leaving 20 bases between them. The CDR3 contains 15 residues. Looked up from germline, CDR1 is SGHTA and CDR2 is FQGNSA. CDR3 nucleotides: TGTGCCAGCAGCGCCCGACAGGGGCGGGAGGTGACCCAGTACTTC. This sequence encodes CASSARQGREVTQYF. Full variable domain (outside the CDR3, taken from reference TRBV7-2 and TRBJ2-5): GAGVSQSPSNKVTEKGKDVELRCDPISGHTALYWYRQSLGQGLEFLIYFQGNSAPDKSGLPSDRFSAERTGGSVSTLTIQRTQQEDSAVYLCASSARQGREVTQYFGPGTRLLVL.

This clonotype was detected many times. The chain uses TRBV12-3 or TRBV12-4 and TRBJ1-5, with a tentative D call TRBD1 (6 bases). CDR3 length: 14 residues. V was clipped by 4 bases and J by 7 bases, with 14 bases between them. CDR3 loop: CASSSEAGGQPQHF. CDR3 DNA sequence: TGTGCCAGCAGTTCAGAAGCGGGGGGCCAGCCCCAGCATTTT.

This chain links TRBV29-1 with TRBJ2-7; tentative D call: TRBD2 (7 bases). V lost 1 base and J 4 bases, leaving 23 bases between the germline ends. Germline V gene data show CDR1 as SQVTM and CDR2 as ANQGSEA. The CDR3 runs 17 residues. This CDR3 reads CSVEGTQSGTRGYEQYF. In nucleotides, the CDR3 is TGCAGCGTTGAAGGAACCCAAAGCGGGACAAGGGGGTACGAGCAGTACTTC.

For this clonotype: This sequence may be a read error, since a much larger clone differs from it by one base. The chain combines TRBV20-1 with TRBJ2-5; D perhaps matches TRBD2 (6 bases). CDR1 is DFQATT and CDR2 is SNEGSKA in the germline V gene (reference sequence). The CDR3 has 14 residues. With 1 base removed from V and 2 bases from J, the gap between germline ends came to 11 bases. The CDR3 DNA reads as TGCAGTGCTAGAGTGTGGAGGGGTCAAGAGACCCAGTACTTC. Its protein is CSARVWRGQETQYF.